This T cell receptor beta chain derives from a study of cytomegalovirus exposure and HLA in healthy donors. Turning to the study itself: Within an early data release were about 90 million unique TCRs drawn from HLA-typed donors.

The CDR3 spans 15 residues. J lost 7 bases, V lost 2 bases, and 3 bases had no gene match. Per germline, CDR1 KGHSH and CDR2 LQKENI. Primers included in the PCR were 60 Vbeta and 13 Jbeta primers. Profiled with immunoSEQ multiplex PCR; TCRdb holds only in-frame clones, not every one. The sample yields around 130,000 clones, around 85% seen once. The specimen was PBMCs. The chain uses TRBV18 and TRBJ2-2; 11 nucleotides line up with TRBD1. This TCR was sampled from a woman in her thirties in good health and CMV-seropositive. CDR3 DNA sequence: TGTGCCAGCTCACCAGGACAGGGGGCGTTCGGGGAGCTGTTTTTT. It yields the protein CASSPGQGAFGELFF. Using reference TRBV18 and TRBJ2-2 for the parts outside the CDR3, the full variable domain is NAGVMQNPRHLVRRRGQEARLRCSPMKGHSHVYWYRQLPEEGLKFMVYLQKENIIDESGMPKERFSAEFPKEGPSILRIQQVVRGDSAAYFCASSPGQGAFGELFFGEGSRLTVL.